The present T cell receptor (beta chain) was sequenced within a study of beta chain features in type 1 diabetes. Findings of the study overall: Shortening that was moderate but significant affected the TCRB CDR3s of Type 1 diabetes patients in all four CD4+ subsets.

TCRB transcripts that were expressed got sequenced, as all of the isolated RNA had been reverse transcribed. Some clones are missing from TCRdb's copy, which holds only in-frame ones; the method was immunoSEQ multiplex PCR. Here the sample spans 40,000 to 45,000 clones, 66% being singletons. Per donor, one heparinised blood draw averaged around 110 mL. Via CD45RO/CCR7/CD25/CD127/CD95/CD27, cells of the CD4+ naive, central memory, regulatory and stem cell-like memory subsets were sorted. The sample holds one count of this clone. Its cognate antigen is unknown. The CDR3 runs to 15 residues. Germline lookup yields CDR1 KGHSH and CDR2 LQKENI. The ends were cut back, 2 bases at V and 5 bases at J, with 15 bases in the middle.

What was sequenced was Tregs from blood. The receptor was derived from a woman under 30 with type 1 diabetes. The chain couples TRBV18 to TRBJ2-5; D is uncertain. CDR3 bases: TGTGCCAGCTCACCATCAGGATTTCAAACGGAGACCCAGTACTTC. It is translated as CASSPSGFQTETQYF. Combining the CDR3 with reference TRBV18 and TRBJ2-5 gives the whole variable domain NAGVMQNPRHLVRRRGQEARLRCSPMKGHSHVYWYRQLPEEGLKFMVYLQKENIIDESGMPKERFSAEFPKEGPSILRIQQVVRGDSAAYFCASSPSGFQTETQYFGPGTRLLVL.